This T cell receptor beta chain was profiled in a study of T cells after yellow fever vaccination. Study background: Where fractions had low cell numbers, libraries were prepared from them with the SMART-Seq v4 Ultra Low Input RNA kit.

V trimming: 2 bases; J trimming: 10 bases; junction bases outside the gene matches: 1. This CDR3 spans 11 amino acids. Germline V gene sequence: CDR1 MNHNY, CDR2 SVGAGI (reference sequence). Study results and caveats: Clones that expanded after primary vaccination mostly reappeared after the booster (roughly 95% CD4, 80% to 90% CD8).

The 5'RACE template-switching step produced TCR cDNA and added a universal primer site and UMIs. MiXCR, run by TCRdb on the 5' RACE reads, gives a single entry per CDR3 protein. The sample holds a few hundred thousand distinct CDR3 sequences, about 17% seen once. This clonotype was found a few times. Its matching antigen is unknown. The receptor was isolated from a man aged 18 to 29 who received the YFV17D yellow fever vaccine. The specimen was PBMCs, collected 5 days after the first yellow fever vaccination. The V call is TRBV6-6, the J call TRBJ1-1; 7 bases agree with TRBD1. CDR3 DNA sequence: TGTGCCAGCAGTTACGAGGGGGCAGCTTTCTTT. Translation gives CASSYEGAAFF.